This T cell receptor beta chain was identified in a study of patients and donors after allogeneic stem cell transplantation. This CDR3 region has 9 residues. CDR1 is DFQATT, CDR2 SNEGSKA, per germline (reference sequence). One entry per CDR3 protein results from TCRdb running MiXCR on the RT-PCR reads. The data show about 210,000 distinct CDR3 sequences, more than 35% seen once. The table lists this clonotype with a few counts. The chain carries TRBV20-1 and TRBJ1-1, with D perhaps TRBD1 (6 bases). The specimen was blood, either unsorted or a sorted T cell fraction (not recorded which). The sequence derives from a human donor who was either an allogeneic HSCT recipient or a stem cell or donor lymphocyte infusion donor (not recorded which). It is not recorded whose cells these are; they may come from a transplant donor. As DNA, the CDR3 is TGCAGGGGGGCGGGGGAAGCTTTCTTT. This sequence encodes CRGAGEAFF.